This TCR beta chain was sequenced during a study of blood T cell repertoires in COVID-19. Study background: Both acute and convalescent COVID-19 samples were obtained from the United States, Italy and Spain. T cells, B-cell-depleted T cells, or PBMCs provided the cDNA or gDNA that served as material.

In the source study's methods: The assay estimated nucleated cells by amplifying reference gene primers. Libraries were prepared by immunoSEQ multiplex PCR; TCRdb keeps only in-frame clonotypes and omits some of them. The V and J calls and clone size come from that table; D and trimming were worked out from the DNA. The table lists more than 90,000 clones, 86% of them singletons, with 4.5% in the top ten. Per germline, CDR1 MGHRA and CDR2 YSYEKL. The CDR3 extends over 16 amino acids. The V segment lost 4 bases and the J segment 3 bases; nucleotides outside the gene matches: 8. Sequencing input: peripheral blood. The gene calls are TRBV4-1 and TRBJ2-5, with 10 bases fitting TRBD1. The clonotype was recovered from a man between 35 and 55 years old with acute or convalescent COVID-19. CDR3 loop: CASSRIAGTGEETQYF. The CDR3 bases are TGCGCCAGCAGCCGCATCGCCGGGACAGGGGAAGAGACCCAGTACTTC.